The 11 T cell receptor beta chains in this list originate from one sample, sequenced in a study of CD8+CD57+ T cells in acquired aplastic anemia. It was patients with CD8+CD57+ cell expansion by flow cytometry who were chosen for sequencing. TCR beta VDJ and CDR3 profiles were obtained from a genomic DNA template. One entry per CDR3 protein, called by TCRdb with MiXCR from the reads. The sample has around 430,000 distinct CDR3 sequences, over 25% seen once. The sample consisted of sorted CD4+, CD8+, or CD8+CD57+ T cells (not recorded which) from PBMCs. These receptors were collected from a human donor with aplastic anemia.

This clonotype was counted between two and nine times. V is TRBV10-3 and J is TRBJ1-6; D unclear. Per germline, CDR1 ENHRY and CDR2 SYGVKD. The CDR3 covers 17 residues. V was pared by 10 bases and J by 7 bases, with 26 bases between. This CDR3 reads CASTPFGEANANSPLHF. CDR3 sequence (DNA): TGTGCCAGCACCCCTTTCGGAGAGGCCAATGCGAATTCACCCCTCCACTTT.

J is TRBJ1-6 and V is TRBV7-9, with TRBD1 as a possible D gene (6 bases). The length of the CDR3 is 15 residues. Germline CDR1 is SEHNR and CDR2 is FQNEAQ (reference sequence). Trimming took 5 bases from V and 7 from J, leaving 15 bases between them. The CDR3: CASSPGDPLNSPLHF. CDR3 nucleotides: TGTGCCAGCAGCCCAGGGGACCCCCTAAATTCACCCCTCCACTTT.

This clonotype was seen at least ten times. The V gene is TRBV15, the J gene TRBJ2-2; D is unclear. Deletions cut 1 base from V and 5 bases from J, with 5 bases between. The CDR3 covers 13 residues. The germline V gene encodes CDR1 LNHNV and CDR2 YYDKDF (reference sequence). The CDR3 nucleotides read TGTGCCACCAGCAGAGGTGAAACCGGGGAGCTGTTTTTT. The encoded protein is CATSRGETGELFF. The full variable domain, in which reference TRBV15 and TRBJ2-2 provide the parts outside the CDR3, is DAMVIQNPRYQVTQFGKPVTLSCSQTLNHNVMYWYQQKSSQAPKLLFHYYDKDFNNEADTPDNFQSRRPNTSFCFLDIRSPGLGDTAMYLCATSRGETGELFFGEGSRLTVL.

The J gene is TRBJ1-6, the V gene TRBV27; D unresolved. The CDR3 length is 15 residues. Germline-derived CDR1 and CDR2 are MNHEY and SMNVEV (reference sequence). V was shortened by 4 bases and J by 3 bases, with 10 bases between the two germline ends. In DNA, the CDR3 is TGTGCCAGCAGTTCCCCCAGAGACTATAATTCACCCCTCCACTTT. This translates into CASSSPRDYNSPLHF.

This clonotype was observed a handful of times. A much bigger clone sits one base away, suggesting this may be a read error. The chain is built from TRBV20-1 and TRBJ1-2; possibly TRBD1 for D (6 bases). The length of the CDR3 is 13 residues. The V gene's germline CDR1 is DFQATT and CDR2 SNEGSKA (reference sequence). CDR3 DNA: TGCAGTGCTGGAGGTTGGGACAACTTTGGCTACACCTTC. Its translation is CSAGGWDNFGYTF.

In regard to this clonotype: This may be a read error: a much more frequent sequence differs by one nucleotide. It is likely a read error, because the conserved phenylalanine at the end of the CDR3 is missing. The J gene is TRBJ2-7, the V gene TRBV20-1; 9 bases line up with TRBD2. Germline CDR1 and CDR2: DFQATT and SNEGSKA (reference sequence). The CDR3 has 15 amino acids. V was clipped by 5 bases and J by 3 bases; unmatched bases: 11. The CDR3 nucleotides read TGCAGTGCTCTCCACCGGGCTAGCGGGAACTACGAGCAGTACTCC. Its protein product is CSALHRASGNYEQYS.

About this clonotype itself: A much larger clone sits a single nucleotide away, making a read error possible. As the CDR3 is not closed by the conserved phenylalanine or tryptophan, this likely results from a read error. The V gene is TRBV7-2, the J gene TRBJ2-7, with D hard to call. The V end was cut by 8 bases, the J end by 0 bases, with 11 bases between. The CDR3 loop spans 13 amino acids. Germline CDR1 is SGHTA and CDR2 is FQGNSA. DNA for the CDR3: TGTGCCAGCGGAGTGACGGGCTCCTACGAGCAGTACCTC. Amino acid sequence: CASGVTGSYEQYL.

The chain joins TRBV25-1 to TRBJ2-7; 9 nucleotides match TRBD1. This CDR3 has 13 residues. V was clipped by 7 bases and J by 3 bases; unmatched bases: 4. The germline V gene encodes CDR1 MGHDK and CDR2 SYGVNS. The CDR3 DNA sequence: TGTGCCAGCACTGGGGACAGGGTCTACGAGCAGTACTTC. It encodes CASTGDRVYEQYF.

This clonotype was recorded a few times. The chain joins TRBV6-2 or TRBV6-3 to TRBJ1-5, with D tentatively TRBD1 (5 bases). The V and J ends lost 2 bases and 3 bases respectively, with 8 bases between them. Germline CDR1 and CDR2: MNHEY and SVGEGT. This CDR3 comprises 14 residues. CDR3 DNA sequence: TGTGCCAGCAGTTACGGGGCAGACAATCAGCCCCAGCATTTT. It is translated as CASSYGADNQPQHF.

This clonotype was observed at least ten times. This chain links TRBV10-3 with TRBJ2-5, with 12 bases that match TRBD2. V was pared by 4 bases and J by 0 bases, with 3 bases of the junction left unmatched. The CDR3 loop spans 16 amino acids. Per germline, CDR1 ENHRY and CDR2 SYGVKD. For the CDR3, the DNA is TGTGCCATCAGTGCCGGGACTAGCGGGTACCAAGAGACCCAGTACTTC. Protein sequence: CAISAGTSGYQETQYF.

The chain joins TRBV25-1 to TRBJ1-2; 10 bases fit TRBD1. Germline V gives CDR1 MGHDK, CDR2 SYGVNS. The CDR3 runs 13 residues. V was clipped by 7 bases and J by 9 bases; unmatched bases: 8. The CDR3 sequence: CASTPGTGESYTF. As DNA, the CDR3 is TGTGCCAGCACTCCCGGGACAGGGGAGAGCTACACCTTC.